This entry lists 14 T cell receptor beta chains sequenced from one sample in a study of CD8+ T cells in alopecia areata. Noted treatment: oral pan-JAK inhibitor, 5-10 mg twice daily. Sequencing relied on a cDNA template that was reverse transcribed from extracted RNA. This table comes from immunoSEQ multiplex PCR, and its TCRdb copy is limited to in-frame clones, with some not included. The sample holds some 88,000 clones, about 40% seen once. Sample: CD8+ T cells sorted from blood, taken at week 24, from a patient treated with tofacitinib. The origin of the receptors is a human donor with alopecia areata.

In its sample, this clone was seen a few times. The V call is TRBV30, the J call TRBJ2-2; tentative D call: TRBD1 (6 bases). V gave up 0 bases and J gave up 6 bases, with 11 bases separating them. From germline, CDR1 is GTSNPN and CDR2 SVGIG (reference sequence). The CDR3 has 14 amino acids. The CDR3 nucleotides read TGTGCCTGGAGTGTACCGGCAGGGGCCGGGGAGCTGTTTTTT. Translated, it gives CAWSVPAGAGELFF.

The V call is TRBV11-2, the J call TRBJ1-1, with 7 nucleotides matching TRBD1. Trimming took 5 bases from V and 5 from J; bases not matched to a gene: 14. The CDR3 runs 16 residues. CDR1 is SGHAT and CDR2 is FQNNGV in the germline V gene. CDR3: CASSPNLPTGTTEAFF. The CDR3 bases are TGTGCCAGCAGCCCCAATCTCCCGACAGGGACGACTGAAGCTTTCTTT.

The chain recombines TRBV11-2 with TRBJ2-5; TRBD2 agrees at 8 bases. The tail of the sequence fits TRBJ2-7 better, so the J call may be wrong. CDR1 is SGHAT, CDR2 FQNNGV, per germline. This CDR3 is 15 amino acids long. The CDR3 sequence: CASSPAASGYYEQYF. The CDR3 DNA reads as TGTGCCAGCAGCCCGGCGGCTAGCGGGTACTACGAGCAGTACTTC.

The chain is built from TRBV29-1 and TRBJ2-7; D is uncertain. This CDR3 comprises 14 residues. V lost 0 bases to trimming and J lost 2 bases, with 11 bases between them. From germline, CDR1 is SQVTM and CDR2 ANQGSEA. CDR3 coding DNA: TGCAGCGTTGAAGATATAGGCAAACCCTACGAGCAGTACTTC. This translates into CSVEDIGKPYEQYF.

The J gene is TRBJ2-5, the V gene TRBV10-2, with a possible D match to TRBD2 (5 bases). This CDR3 is 16 amino acids long. The germline gives CDR1 WSHSY, CDR2 SAAADI. V gave up 0 bases and J gave up 1 base, with 12 bases separating them. The chain's CDR3 is CASSESGPGSQETQYF. CDR3 DNA: TGCGCCAGCAGTGAGTCGGGTCCGGGGAGCCAAGAGACCCAGTACTTC.

This clone appeared a few times. The chain links TRBV6-6 to TRBJ1-4; maybe TRBD1 (6 bases). The CDR3 consists of 14 residues. CDR1 is MNHNY and CDR2 is SVGAGI in the germline V gene (reference sequence). V was trimmed by 10 bases and J by 0 bases, leaving 12 bases between them. The CDR3 loop is CATVRGATNEKLFF. In DNA form, the CDR3 reads TGTGCCACCGTCAGGGGAGCAACTAATGAAAAACTGTTTTTT.

The table lists this clone with a few counts. This chain connects TRBV25-1 to TRBJ1-1; maybe TRBD1 (5 bases). The CDR3 has 12 residues. V shed 5 bases and J shed 5 bases, with 9 bases lying between them. CDR1 and CDR2 (germline): MGHDK, SYGVNS. The CDR3 loop is CASSSGGTEAFF. The CDR3 DNA is TGTGCCAGCAGTAGTGGGGGGACTGAAGCTTTCTTT.

The gene calls are TRBV27 and TRBJ2-5; D perhaps matches TRBD1 (6 bases). V was trimmed by 6 bases and J by 7 bases, leaving 18 bases between them. CDR3 length: 14 amino acids. Germline CDR1 reads MNHEY; CDR2 reads SMNVEV (reference sequence). CDR3 loop: CASSPEGVGGTQYF. For the CDR3, the DNA is TGTGCCAGCAGCCCCGAGGGGGTTGGGGGGACCCAGTACTTC.

The rearrangement uses TRBV27 and TRBJ2-7, with TRBD2 matching over 9 bases. This CDR3 contains 15 residues. Germline assignment: CDR1 MNHEY and CDR2 SMNVEV (reference sequence). Trimming at V came to 3 bases and at J to 1 base, leaving 4 bases not matched to a gene. CDR3 DNA sequence: TGTGCCAGCAGTTTTGGGCTAGCGGGGTCCTACGAGCAGTACTTC. It encodes CASSFGLAGSYEQYF.

This chain links TRBV7-8 with TRBJ1-1; D gene ambiguous. Trimming cost V 3 bases and J 1 base, with 6 bases left between them. CDR1 SGHVS and CDR2 FQNEAQ come from the germline V gene. The CDR3 has 13 amino acids. The CDR3 bases are TGTGCCAGCAGCTTCTCAGGGAACACTGAAGCTTTCTTT. This encodes CASSFSGNTEAFF.

V is TRBV6-1 and J is TRBJ1-2; TRBD1 is a possible D gene (5 bases). The CDR3 has 16 residues. The ends were cut back, 3 bases at V and 0 bases at J, with 14 bases in the middle. Per germline, CDR1 MNHNS and CDR2 SASEGT. As DNA, the CDR3 is TGTGCCAGCAGTGAGTCCGGGACTGGGACTAACTATGGCTACACCTTC. Translating it yields CASSESGTGTNYGYTF.

This clone was detected a few times. The genes are TRBV28 and TRBJ2-3; 12 nucleotides agree with TRBD2. The trim removed 7 bases at V and 2 bases at J, leaving 7 bases unmatched. The CDR3 runs 16 residues. The germline CDR1 and CDR2 sequences are MDHEN and SYDVKM. CDR3 in amino acids: CASTLGLAGYTDTQYF. The CDR3 region has the DNA TGTGCCAGCACCCTGGGACTAGCGGGTTACACAGATACGCAGTATTTT.

In its sample, this clone was seen a few times. The gene calls are TRBV7-9 and TRBJ2-2; 9 nucleotides align to TRBD1. Germline CDR1 reads SEHNR; CDR2 reads FQNEAQ (reference sequence). V was pared by 6 bases and J by 5 bases, with 10 bases of the junction left unmatched. This CDR3 spans 16 amino acids. The CDR3 nucleotides are TGTGCCAGCAGTGCCCCGGGACAGGGTCTGACCGGGGAGCTGTTTTTT. Its translation is CASSAPGQGLTGELFF.

The chain joins TRBV9 to TRBJ2-7; D is perhaps TRBD1 (6 bases). The CDR3 covers 15 residues. Germline CDR1 is SGDLS and CDR2 is YYNGEE. Trimming took off 3 bases at V and 5 bases at J, with 18 bases between the two ends. CDR3 loop: CASSEGWGPDNEQYF. CDR3 nucleotides: TGTGCCAGCAGCGAGGGGTGGGGGCCAGATAACGAGCAGTACTTC.